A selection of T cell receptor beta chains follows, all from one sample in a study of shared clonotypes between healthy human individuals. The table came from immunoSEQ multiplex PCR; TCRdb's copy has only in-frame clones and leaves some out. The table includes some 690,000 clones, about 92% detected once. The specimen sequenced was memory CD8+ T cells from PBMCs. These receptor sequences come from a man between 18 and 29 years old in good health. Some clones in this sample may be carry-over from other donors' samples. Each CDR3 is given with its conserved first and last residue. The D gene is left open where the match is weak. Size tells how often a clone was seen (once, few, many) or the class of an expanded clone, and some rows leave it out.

cdr3_aa: CASSHRGYNEQFF; cdr3_nt: TGTGCCAGCAGCCACCGGGGGTACAATGAGCAGTTCTTC; clone_size: once; v_call: TRBV7-6; j_call: TRBJ2-1; d_call: NA
cdr3_aa: CASSLDAEETQYF; cdr3_nt: TGTGCCAGTAGTCTCGACGCCGAAGAGACCCAGTACTTC; clone_size: NA; v_call: TRBV19; j_call: TRBJ2-5; d_call: NA
cdr3_aa: CAISDYRDEQYF; cdr3_nt: TGTGCCATCAGTGATTACAGGGACGAGCAGTACTTC; clone_size: NA; v_call: TRBV10-3; j_call: TRBJ2-7; d_call: NA
cdr3_aa: CASSKSGGGAGDTQYF; cdr3_nt: TGTGCCAGCAGCAAATCCGGAGGGGGCGCCGGAGATACGCAGTATTTT; clone_size: NA; v_call: TRBV7-9; j_call: TRBJ2-3; d_call: NA
cdr3_aa: CASSLGGAGQPQHF; cdr3_nt: TGTGCCAGCAGCTTAGGGGGGGCTGGACAGCCCCAGCATTTT; clone_size: NA; v_call: TRBV7-6; j_call: TRBJ1-5; d_call: NA
cdr3_aa: CASSFSSTSTETQYF; cdr3_nt: TGTGCCAGCAGTTTTTCTTCGACTAGCACGGAGACCCAGTACTTC; clone_size: NA; v_call: TRBV28; j_call: TRBJ2-5; d_call: TRBD2
cdr3_aa: CASSSQDFSYEQYF; cdr3_nt: TGTGCCAGCAGTTCCCAAGACTTCTCCTACGAGCAGTACTTC; clone_size: NA; v_call: TRBV28; j_call: TRBJ2-7; d_call: NA
cdr3_aa: CASSLVYSMRTENYEQYF; cdr3_nt: TGTGCCAGCAGCTTAGTCTACTCAATGAGGACAGAAAACTACGAGCAGTACTTC; clone_size: NA; v_call: TRBV7-9; j_call: TRBJ2-7; d_call: NA
cdr3_aa: CASSMTLRAETQYF; cdr3_nt: TGTGCCAGTAGTATGACTCTGAGAGCGGAGACCCAGTACTTC; clone_size: once; v_call: TRBV19; j_call: TRBJ2-5; d_call: NA
cdr3_aa: CASSHGLAAHTDTQYF; cdr3_nt: TGTGCCAGCAGTCACGGACTAGCGGCACACACAGATACGCAGTATTTT; clone_size: NA; v_call: TRBV2; j_call: TRBJ2-3; d_call: TRBD2
cdr3_aa: CASSLASSYNEQFF; cdr3_nt: TGTGCCAGCAGTTTGGCGAGCTCCTACAATGAGCAGTTCTTC; clone_size: NA; v_call: TRBV27; j_call: TRBJ2-1; d_call: NA
cdr3_aa: CASSESAGGREKLFF; cdr3_nt: TGCGCCAGCAGTGAGTCGGCAGGGGGCCGCGAAAAACTGTTTTTT; clone_size: once; v_call: TRBV10-2; j_call: TRBJ1-4; d_call: TRBD1
cdr3_aa: CASSLFSVYEQYF; cdr3_nt: TGTGCCAGCAGCTTGTTTTCGGTTTACGAGCAGTACTTC; clone_size: NA; v_call: TRBV7-8; j_call: TRBJ2-7; d_call: NA
cdr3_aa: CASSQRNSGANVLTF; cdr3_nt: TGTGCCAGCAGCCAAAGGAACTCTGGGGCCAACGTCCTGACTTTC; clone_size: NA; v_call: TRBV11-3; j_call: TRBJ2-6; d_call: NA
cdr3_aa: CASSPGGTEAFF; cdr3_nt: TGTGCCAGCAGCCCTGGGGGCACTGAAGCTTTCTTT; clone_size: NA; v_call: TRBV7-9; j_call: TRBJ1-1; d_call: NA
cdr3_aa: CASLDRDFHEQYF; cdr3_nt: TGTGCCAGTTTGGACAGGGATTTCCACGAGCAGTACTTC; clone_size: NA; v_call: TRBV6-5; j_call: TRBJ2-7; d_call: TRBD1
cdr3_aa: CATHRGWSGELFF; cdr3_nt: TGTGCCACCCACAGGGGGTGGTCCGGGGAGCTGTTTTTT; clone_size: NA; v_call: TRBV7-8; j_call: TRBJ2-2; d_call: TRBD1
cdr3_aa: CASSPGQGVPQWEKLFF; cdr3_nt: TGCGCCAGCAGCCCGGGACAGGGTGTGCCGCAATGGGAAAAACTGTTTTTT; clone_size: NA; v_call: TRBV4-1; j_call: TRBJ1-4; d_call: TRBD1
cdr3_aa: CSVSGANTEAFF; cdr3_nt: TGCAGCGTTTCGGGGGCGAACACTGAAGCTTTCTTT; clone_size: NA; v_call: TRBV29-1; j_call: TRBJ1-1; d_call: NA
cdr3_aa: CASSLGGNYEQYF; cdr3_nt: TGTGCCAGCAGCTTAGGGGGCAACTACGAGCAGTACTTC; clone_size: NA; v_call: TRBV7-3; j_call: TRBJ2-7; d_call: NA
cdr3_aa: CATATGLDPARDTGELFF; cdr3_nt: TGTGCCACCGCGACGGGACTAGACCCCGCGCGGGACACCGGGGAGCTGTTTTTT; clone_size: NA; v_call: TRBV19; j_call: TRBJ2-2; d_call: TRBD2
cdr3_aa: CASSPQQGAGYEQYF; cdr3_nt: TGTGCCAGCAGTCCGCAACAGGGGGCGGGTTACGAGCAGTACTTC; clone_size: NA; v_call: TRBV6-5; j_call: TRBJ2-7; d_call: TRBD1
cdr3_aa: CASSQVLAPTYEQYF; cdr3_nt: TGCGCCAGCAGCCAAGTCCTAGCGCCCACCTACGAGCAGTACTTC; clone_size: once; v_call: TRBV4-1; j_call: TRBJ2-7; d_call: NA
cdr3_aa: CASSLPEAGSTRGYGYTF; cdr3_nt: TGTGCCAGCAGCCTTCCCGAGGCAGGATCCACCCGGGGCTATGGCTACACCTTC; clone_size: NA; v_call: TRBV28; j_call: TRBJ1-2; d_call: NA
cdr3_aa: CASSPRAGGENIQYF; cdr3_nt: TGTGCCAGCAGCCCCCGGGCGGGAGGCGAAAACATTCAGTACTTC; clone_size: NA; v_call: TRBV4-2; j_call: TRBJ2-4; d_call: TRBD2
cdr3_aa: CASSPTILAEVGDTQYF; cdr3_nt: TGTGCCAGCAGTCCCACCATACTAGCGGAGGTTGGCGATACGCAGTATTTT; clone_size: NA; v_call: TRBV28; j_call: TRBJ2-3; d_call: TRBD2
cdr3_aa: CASSLNPGTYSGANVLTF; cdr3_nt: TGTGCCAGCAGCTTAAACCCAGGGACCTACTCTGGGGCCAACGTCCTGACTTTC; clone_size: few; v_call: TRBV7-2; j_call: TRBJ2-6; d_call: NA
cdr3_aa: CASSLAGAGHEQYF; cdr3_nt: TGTGCCAGCAGCTTAGCGGGAGCTGGGCACGAGCAGTACTTC; clone_size: NA; v_call: TRBV13; j_call: TRBJ2-7; d_call: NA
cdr3_aa: CASYHLRLAGIYLDTQYF; cdr3_nt: TGTGCCAGCTACCATCTACGCCTAGCGGGGATATATCTTGATACGCAGTATTTT; clone_size: NA; v_call: TRBV7-9; j_call: TRBJ2-3; d_call: TRBD2
cdr3_aa: CASSSISGASGELFF; cdr3_nt: TGTGCCAGCAGTTCTATCTCGGGGGCGTCCGGGGAGCTGTTTTTT; clone_size: NA; v_call: TRBV7-9; j_call: TRBJ2-2; d_call: NA
cdr3_aa: CASSIIRDNEKLFF; cdr3_nt: TGTGCCAGTAGTATAATCCGTGATAATGAAAAACTGTTTTTT; clone_size: NA; v_call: TRBV19; j_call: TRBJ1-4; d_call: NA
cdr3_aa: CAPGGEDYNEQFF; cdr3_nt: TGTGCCCCGGGGGGGGAGGACTACAATGAGCAGTTCTTC; clone_size: NA; v_call: TRBV6-4; j_call: TRBJ2-1; d_call: TRBD2
cdr3_aa: CASSDRQAAVSPRVLTF; cdr3_nt: TGTGCCAGCAGCGACCGACAGGCGGCCGTCAGCCCCCGCGTCCTGACTTTC; clone_size: once; v_call: TRBV7-9; j_call: TRBJ2-6; d_call: NA